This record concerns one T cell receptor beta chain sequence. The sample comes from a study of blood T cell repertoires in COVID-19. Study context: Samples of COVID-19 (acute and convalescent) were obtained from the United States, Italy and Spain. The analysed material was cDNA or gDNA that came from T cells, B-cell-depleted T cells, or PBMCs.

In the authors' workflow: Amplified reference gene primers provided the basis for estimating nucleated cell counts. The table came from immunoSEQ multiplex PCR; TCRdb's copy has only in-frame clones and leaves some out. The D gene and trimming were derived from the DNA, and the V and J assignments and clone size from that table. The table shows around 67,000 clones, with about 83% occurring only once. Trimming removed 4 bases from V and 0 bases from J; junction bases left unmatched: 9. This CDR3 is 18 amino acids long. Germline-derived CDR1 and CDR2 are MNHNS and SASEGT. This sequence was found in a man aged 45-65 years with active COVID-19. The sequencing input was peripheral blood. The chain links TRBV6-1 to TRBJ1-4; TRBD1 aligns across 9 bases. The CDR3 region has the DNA TGTGCCAGCAGTGGCCGGGACAGGGTTTTTTCAACTAATGAAAAACTGTTTTTT. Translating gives CASSGRDRVFSTNEKLFF.